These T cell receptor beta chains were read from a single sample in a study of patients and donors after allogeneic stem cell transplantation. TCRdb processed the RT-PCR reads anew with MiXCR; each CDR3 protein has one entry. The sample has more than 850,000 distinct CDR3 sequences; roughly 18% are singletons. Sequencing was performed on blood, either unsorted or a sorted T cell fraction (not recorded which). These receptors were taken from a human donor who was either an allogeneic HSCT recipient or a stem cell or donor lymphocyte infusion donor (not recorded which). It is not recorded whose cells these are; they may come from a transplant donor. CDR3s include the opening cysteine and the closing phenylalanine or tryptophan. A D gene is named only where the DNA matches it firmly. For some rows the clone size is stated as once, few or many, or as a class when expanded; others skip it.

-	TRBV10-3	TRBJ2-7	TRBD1	TGTGCCATCAGGCTGGACAGGGGGAATAACGAGCAGTACTTC	CAIRLDRGNNEQYF
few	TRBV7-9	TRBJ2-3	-	TGTGCCAGCAGCTCAACTACGGGCACAGATACGCAGTATTTT	CASSSTTGTDTQYF
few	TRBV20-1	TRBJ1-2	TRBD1	TGCAGTGCTATTTTAGGGACAGCAGGATATGGCTACACCTTC	CSAILGTAGYGYTF
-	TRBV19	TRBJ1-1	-	TGTGCCAGTACCTTTGGGGAGAAGAACACTGAAGCTTTCTTT	CASTFGEKNTEAFF
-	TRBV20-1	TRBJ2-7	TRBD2	TGCAGTGCTAGAGAAGGGACTAGCGGGTACTCCTACGAGCAGTACTTC	CSAREGTSGYSYEQYF
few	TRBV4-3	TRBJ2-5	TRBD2	TGCGCCAGCAGCCAAGAAATAGGTGATAGCGGGAAACAAGAGACCCAGTACTTC	CASSQEIGDSGKQETQYF
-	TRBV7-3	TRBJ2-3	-	TGTGCCAGCAGCGATCGTCGAGGTACGCAGTATTTT	CASSDRRGTQYF
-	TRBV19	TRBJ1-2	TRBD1	TGTGCCAGTACCAAGCGAGCGGGACAGGGGAATGGCTACACCTTC	CASTKRAGQGNGYTF
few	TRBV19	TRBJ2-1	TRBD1	TGTGCCAGTAGTACCCCCTCCGGGACAGCCTCACAGTTCTTC	CASSTPSGTASQFF
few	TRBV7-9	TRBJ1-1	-	TGTGCCAGCAGTACCGACGGGCTGAACACTGAAGCTTTCTTT	CASSTDGLNTEAFF
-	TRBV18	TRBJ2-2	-	TGTGCCAGCTCACCCATACTAGAAGCCACCGGGGAGCTGTTTTTT	CASSPILEATGELFF
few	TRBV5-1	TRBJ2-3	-	TGCGCCAGCAGCCGACGCTCAGGCGGGCTGTATGGGTTAACAGATACGCAGTATTTT	CASSRRSGGLYGLTDTQYF
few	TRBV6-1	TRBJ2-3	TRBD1	TGTGCCAGCAGCACCGGGACAGGGGGCGGCACAGATACGCAGTATTTT	CASSTGTGGGTDTQYF
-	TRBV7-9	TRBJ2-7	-	TGTGCCAGCAGCTTCGGAGCGGGTATTACCTACGAGCAGTACTTC	CASSFGAGITYEQYF
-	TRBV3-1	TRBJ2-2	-	TGTGCCAGCAGCCAATCCCGGACTGACGCGAACACCGGGGAGCTGTTTTTT	CASSQSRTDANTGELFF
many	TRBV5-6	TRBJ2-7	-	TGTGCCAGCATGAAACACGATCGCGAGCAGTACTTC	CASMKHDREQYF
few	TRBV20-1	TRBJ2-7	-	TGCAGTGCTAGAGATGCAGGTATCTACGAGCAGTACTTC	CSARDAGIYEQYF
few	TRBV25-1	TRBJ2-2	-	TGTGCCAGCAGTGCGGCTTTCCGGGGGACCGATCCGAACACCGGGGAGCTGTTTTTT	CASSAAFRGTDPNTGELFF
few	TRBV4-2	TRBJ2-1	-	TGTGCCAGCAGCCAAGTCCGGGCGATCGATGAGCAGTTCTTC	CASSQVRAIDEQFF
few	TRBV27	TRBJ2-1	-	TGTGCCAGCAGTCCTCCGGGACTGGACAATGAGCAGTTCTTC	CASSPPGLDNEQFF
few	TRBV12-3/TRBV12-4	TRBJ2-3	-	TGTGCCAGCAGGCTTAGGAGCACAGATACGCAGTATTTT	CASRLRSTDTQYF
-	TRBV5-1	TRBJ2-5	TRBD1	TGCGCCAGCAGCGCCGGACAGGGCCTCTACCAAGAGACCCAGTACTTC	CASSAGQGLYQETQYF
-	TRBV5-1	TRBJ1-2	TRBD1	TGCGCCAGCAGCGTGACCCCGGGGACAGCGTCCGGCTACACCTTC	CASSVTPGTASGYTF
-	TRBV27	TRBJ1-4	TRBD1	TGTGCCAGCAGTCCCGGACAGGGTCAATGGGAAAAACTGTTTTTT	CASSPGQGQWEKLFF
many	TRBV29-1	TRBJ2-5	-	TGCAGCGGCCGGCGGGACCCGGGGCAAGAGACCCAGTACTTC	CSGRRDPGQETQYF
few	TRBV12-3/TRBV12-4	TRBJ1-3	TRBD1	TGTGCCAGCAGTCTACCTCGGGACAGGGGGCTTGGAAACACCATATATTTT	CASSLPRDRGLGNTIYF
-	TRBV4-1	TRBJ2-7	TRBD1	TGCGCCAGCAGCCAGGCCGCGACAGGGGGCTACGAGCAGTACTTC	CASSQAATGGYEQYF
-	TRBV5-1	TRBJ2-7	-	TGCGCCAGCAGCTTGTCCCCAGGGGATAACTCCTACGAGCAGTACTTC	CASSLSPGDNSYEQYF
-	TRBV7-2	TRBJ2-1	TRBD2	TGTGCCAGCAGCCTACCCGAGGGAGGGCGAGATGAGCAGTTCTTC	CASSLPEGGRDEQFF
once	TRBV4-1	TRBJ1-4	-	TGCGCCAGCAGCCAAGAGGTGGCCGTCGAAAAACTGTTTTTT	CASSQEVAVEKLFF
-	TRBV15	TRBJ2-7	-	TGTGCCACCAGCAGTAAACTAGAGCAGTACTTC	CATSSKLEQYF
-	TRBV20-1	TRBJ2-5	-	TGCAGTGCTAGAGACCCCTCACGAGGACTGGGGGAGACCCAGTACTTC	CSARDPSRGLGETQYF
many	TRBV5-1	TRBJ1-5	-	TGCGCCAGCAGCGCCAATGGGGGGCGCGATCAGCCCCAGCATTTT	CASSANGGRDQPQHF
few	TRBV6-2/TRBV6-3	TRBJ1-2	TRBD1	TGTGCCAGCAGTTACACCAGACAGGGGGCTTATGGCTACACCTTC	CASSYTRQGAYGYTF
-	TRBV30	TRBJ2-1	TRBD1	TGTGCCTGGAGTGTTGGAACCAAGGGGGCGGTGAATGAGCAGTTCTTC	CAWSVGTKGAVNEQFF
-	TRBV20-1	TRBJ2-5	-	TGCAGTGCTAGCCCACTGCGCAGGGAGACCCAGTACTTC	CSASPLRRETQYF
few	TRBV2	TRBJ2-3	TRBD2	TGTGCCAGCAGTGTGCGGGAGGGGTTCACAGATACGCAGTATTTT	CASSVREGFTDTQYF
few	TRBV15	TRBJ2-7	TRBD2	TGTGCCACCAGCACCCTGGGTCCGGGAGGATCGTACGAGCAGTACTTC	CATSTLGPGGSYEQYF
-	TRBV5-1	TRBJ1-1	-	TGCGCCAGCAGCTTGGCTACAGGGCGGTACACTGAAGCTTTCTTT	CASSLATGRYTEAFF
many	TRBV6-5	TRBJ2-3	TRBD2	TGTGCCAGCAGTTTCACTAGCGAGGATACGCAGTATTTT	CASSFTSEDTQYF
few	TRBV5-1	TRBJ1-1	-	TGCGCCAGCAGCTTGGAAACAAGGAACACTGAAGCTTTCTTT	CASSLETRNTEAFF
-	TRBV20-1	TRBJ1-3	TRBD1	TGCAGTGCGCTGGACAGGTACTCTGGAAACACCATATATTTT	CSALDRYSGNTIYF
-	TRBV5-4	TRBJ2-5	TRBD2	TGTGCCAGCAGTTCGGGACTAGAAATCCAGACCCAGTACTTC	CASSSGLEIQTQYF
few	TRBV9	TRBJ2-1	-	TGTGCCAGCAGCGTTGTGGAAAAATCCAATGAGCAGTTCTTC	CASSVVEKSNEQFF
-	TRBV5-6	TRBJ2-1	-	TGTGCCAGCAGTTTCAAGGCAGGGAACAATGAGCAGTTCTTC	CASSFKAGNNEQFF
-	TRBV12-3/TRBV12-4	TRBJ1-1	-	TGTGCCAGCAGTTTGCAGTACTACAGAGTTGAAGCTTTCTTT	CASSLQYYRVEAFF
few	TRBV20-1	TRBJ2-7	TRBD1	TGCAGTGCCGGGACAGAAACCTACGAGCAGTACTTC	CSAGTETYEQYF
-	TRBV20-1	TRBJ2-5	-	TGCAGTGCCACTAGCACCAGTCAAGAGACCCAGTACTTC	CSATSTSQETQYF
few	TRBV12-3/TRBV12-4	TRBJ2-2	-	TGTGCCAGCAGTACGCTACAAACCGGGGAGCTGTTTTTT	CASSTLQTGELFF
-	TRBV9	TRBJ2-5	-	TGTGCCAGCAGCGTAGTCGGTTCGAAGACCCAGTACTTC	CASSVVGSKTQYF
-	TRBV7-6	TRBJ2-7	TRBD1	TGTGCCAGCACCCTTGGACAGGGAAACTCCTACGAGCAGTACTTC	CASTLGQGNSYEQYF
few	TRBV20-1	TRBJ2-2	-	TGCAGTAACCGGGACTCTGACACCGGGGAGCTGTTTTTT	CSNRDSDTGELFF